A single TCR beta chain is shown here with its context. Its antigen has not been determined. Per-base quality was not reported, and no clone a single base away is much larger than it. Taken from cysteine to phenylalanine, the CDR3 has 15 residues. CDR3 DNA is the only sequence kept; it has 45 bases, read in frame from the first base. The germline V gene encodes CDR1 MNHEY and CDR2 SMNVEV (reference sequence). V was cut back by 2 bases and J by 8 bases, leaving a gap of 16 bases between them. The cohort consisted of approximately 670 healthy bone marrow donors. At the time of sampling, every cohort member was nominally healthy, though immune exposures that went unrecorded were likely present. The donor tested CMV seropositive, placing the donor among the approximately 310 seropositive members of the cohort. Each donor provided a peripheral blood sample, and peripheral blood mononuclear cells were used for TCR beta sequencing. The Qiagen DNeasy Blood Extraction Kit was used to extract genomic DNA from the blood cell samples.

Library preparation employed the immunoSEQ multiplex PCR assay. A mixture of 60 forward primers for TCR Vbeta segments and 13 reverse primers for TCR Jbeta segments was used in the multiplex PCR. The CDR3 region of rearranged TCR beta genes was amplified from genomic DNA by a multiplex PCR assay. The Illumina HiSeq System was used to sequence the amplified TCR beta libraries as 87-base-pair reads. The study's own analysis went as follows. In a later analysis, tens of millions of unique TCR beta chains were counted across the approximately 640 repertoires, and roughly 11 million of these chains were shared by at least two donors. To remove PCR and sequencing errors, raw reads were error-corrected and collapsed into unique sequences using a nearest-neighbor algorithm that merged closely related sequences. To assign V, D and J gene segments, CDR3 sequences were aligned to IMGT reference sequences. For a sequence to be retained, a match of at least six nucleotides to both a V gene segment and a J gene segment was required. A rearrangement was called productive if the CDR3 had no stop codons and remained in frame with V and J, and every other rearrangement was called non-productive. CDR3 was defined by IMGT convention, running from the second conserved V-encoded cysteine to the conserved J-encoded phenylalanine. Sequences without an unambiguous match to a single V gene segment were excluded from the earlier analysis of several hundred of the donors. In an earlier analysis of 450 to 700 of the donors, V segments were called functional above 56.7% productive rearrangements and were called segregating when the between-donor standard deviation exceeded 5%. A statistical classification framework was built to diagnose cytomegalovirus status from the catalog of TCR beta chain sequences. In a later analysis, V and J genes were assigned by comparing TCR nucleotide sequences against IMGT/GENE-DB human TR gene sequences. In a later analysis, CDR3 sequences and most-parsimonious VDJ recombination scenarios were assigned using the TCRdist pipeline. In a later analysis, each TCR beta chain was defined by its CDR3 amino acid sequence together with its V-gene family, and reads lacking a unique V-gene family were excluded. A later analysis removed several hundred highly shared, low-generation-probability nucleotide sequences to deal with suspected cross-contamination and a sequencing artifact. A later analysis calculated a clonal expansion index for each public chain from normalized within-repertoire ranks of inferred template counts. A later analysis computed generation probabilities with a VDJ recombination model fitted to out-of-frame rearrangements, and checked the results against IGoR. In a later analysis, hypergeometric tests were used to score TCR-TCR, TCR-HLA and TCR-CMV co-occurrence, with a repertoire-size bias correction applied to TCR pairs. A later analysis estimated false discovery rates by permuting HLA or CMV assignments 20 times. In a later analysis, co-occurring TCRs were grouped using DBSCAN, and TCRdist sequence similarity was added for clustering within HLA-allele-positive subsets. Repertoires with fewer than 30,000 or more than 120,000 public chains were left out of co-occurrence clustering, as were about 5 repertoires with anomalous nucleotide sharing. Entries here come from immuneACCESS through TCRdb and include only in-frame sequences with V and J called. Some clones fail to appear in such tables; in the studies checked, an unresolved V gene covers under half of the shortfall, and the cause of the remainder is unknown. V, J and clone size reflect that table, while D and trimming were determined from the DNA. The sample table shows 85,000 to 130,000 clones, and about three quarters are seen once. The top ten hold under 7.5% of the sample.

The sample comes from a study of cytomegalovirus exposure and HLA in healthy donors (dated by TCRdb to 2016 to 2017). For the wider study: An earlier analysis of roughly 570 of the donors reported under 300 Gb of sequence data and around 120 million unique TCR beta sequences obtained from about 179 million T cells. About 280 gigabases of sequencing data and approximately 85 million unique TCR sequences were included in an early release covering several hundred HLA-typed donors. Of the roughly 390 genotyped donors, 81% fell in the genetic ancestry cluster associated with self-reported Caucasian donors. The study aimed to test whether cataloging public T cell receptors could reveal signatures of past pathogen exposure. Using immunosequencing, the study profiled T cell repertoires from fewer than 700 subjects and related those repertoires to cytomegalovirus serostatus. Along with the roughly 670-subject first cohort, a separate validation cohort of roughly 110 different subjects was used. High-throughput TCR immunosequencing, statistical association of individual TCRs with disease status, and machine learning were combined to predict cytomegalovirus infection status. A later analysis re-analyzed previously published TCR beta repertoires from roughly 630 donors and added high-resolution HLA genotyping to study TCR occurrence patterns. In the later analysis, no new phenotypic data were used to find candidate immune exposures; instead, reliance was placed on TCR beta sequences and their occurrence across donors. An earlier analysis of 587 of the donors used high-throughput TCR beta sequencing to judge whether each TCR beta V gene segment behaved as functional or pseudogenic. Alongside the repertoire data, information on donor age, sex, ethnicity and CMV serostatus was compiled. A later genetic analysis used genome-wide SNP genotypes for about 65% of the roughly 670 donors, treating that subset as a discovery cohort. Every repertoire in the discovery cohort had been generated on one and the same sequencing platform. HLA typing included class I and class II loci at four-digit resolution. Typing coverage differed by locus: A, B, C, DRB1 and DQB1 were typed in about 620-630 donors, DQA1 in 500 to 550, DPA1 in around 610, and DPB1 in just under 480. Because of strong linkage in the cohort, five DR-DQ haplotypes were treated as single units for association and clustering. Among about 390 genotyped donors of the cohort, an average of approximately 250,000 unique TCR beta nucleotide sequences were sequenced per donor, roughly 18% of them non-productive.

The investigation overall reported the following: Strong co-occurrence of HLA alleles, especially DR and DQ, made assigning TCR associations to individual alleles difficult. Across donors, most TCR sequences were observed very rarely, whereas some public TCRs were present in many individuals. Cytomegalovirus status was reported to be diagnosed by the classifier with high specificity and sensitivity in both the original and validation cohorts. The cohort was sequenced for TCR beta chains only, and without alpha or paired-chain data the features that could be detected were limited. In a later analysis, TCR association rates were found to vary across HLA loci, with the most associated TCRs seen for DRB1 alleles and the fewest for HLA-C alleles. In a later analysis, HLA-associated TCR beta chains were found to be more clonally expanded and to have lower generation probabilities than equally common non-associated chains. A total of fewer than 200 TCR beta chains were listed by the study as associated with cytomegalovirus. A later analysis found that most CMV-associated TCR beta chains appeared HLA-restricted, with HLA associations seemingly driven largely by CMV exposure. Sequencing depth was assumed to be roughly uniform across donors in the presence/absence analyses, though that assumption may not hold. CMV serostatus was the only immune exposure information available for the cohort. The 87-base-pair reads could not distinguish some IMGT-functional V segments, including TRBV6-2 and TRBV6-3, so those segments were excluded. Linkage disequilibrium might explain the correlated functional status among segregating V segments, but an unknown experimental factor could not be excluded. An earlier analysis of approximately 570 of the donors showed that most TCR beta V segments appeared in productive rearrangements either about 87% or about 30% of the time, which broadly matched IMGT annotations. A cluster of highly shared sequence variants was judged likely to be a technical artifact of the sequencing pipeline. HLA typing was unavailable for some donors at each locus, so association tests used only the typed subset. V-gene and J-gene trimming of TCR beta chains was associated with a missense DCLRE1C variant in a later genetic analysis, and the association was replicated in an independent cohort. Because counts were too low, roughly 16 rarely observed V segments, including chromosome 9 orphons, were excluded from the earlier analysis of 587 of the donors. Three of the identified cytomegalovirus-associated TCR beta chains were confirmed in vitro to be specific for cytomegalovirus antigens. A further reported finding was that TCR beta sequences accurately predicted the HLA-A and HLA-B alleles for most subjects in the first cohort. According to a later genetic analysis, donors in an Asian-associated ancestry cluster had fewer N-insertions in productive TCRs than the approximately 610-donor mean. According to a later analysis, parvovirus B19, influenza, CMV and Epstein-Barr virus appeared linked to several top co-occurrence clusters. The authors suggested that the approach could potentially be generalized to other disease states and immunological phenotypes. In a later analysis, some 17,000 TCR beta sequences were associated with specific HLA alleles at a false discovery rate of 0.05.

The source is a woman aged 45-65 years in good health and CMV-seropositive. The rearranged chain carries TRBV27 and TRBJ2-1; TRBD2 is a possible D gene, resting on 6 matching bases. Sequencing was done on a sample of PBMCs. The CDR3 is CASSLISEGNYEQFF. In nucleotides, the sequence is TGTGCCAGCAGTTTAATATCGGAGGGAAACTATGAGCAGTTCTTC.